These 8 T cell receptor beta chains originate from one sample sequenced in a study of blood T cells in healthy people across ages. For the second PCR, which ran for about 7 to 12 cycles, a sample-barcoded 5' primer and a J-beta primer mix were used. TCRdb reanalysed the 5' RACE reads using MiXCR and keeps one entry per CDR3 protein. The table records 1.4 million or so distinct CDR3 sequences, roughly two fifths of them present only once. The sample consisted of blood. The receptor set was obtained from a woman aged 18-30 years in good health.

The rearrangement links TRBV6-5 to TRBJ1-5; D is undetermined. The CDR3 extends over 15 amino acids. Trimming cost V 6 bases and J 1 base, with 13 bases left between them. Looked up from germline, CDR1 is MNHEY and CDR2 is SVGAGI. In nucleotides, the CDR3 is TGTGCCAGCAGGAGGGATAGGTGGAGCAATCAGCCCCAGCATTTT. Residues: CASRRDRWSNQPQHF.

About this clonotype itself: One end of the junction fails to match germline, which may point to a read error. The CDR3 sequence: CTSSPEGTEAFF. The CDR3 bases are TGTACCAGCAGCCCCGAGGGCACTGAAGCTTTCTTT. The chain recombines TRBV3-1 with TRBJ1-1; D is unclear. The CDR3 is 12 residues long. Germline CDR1 LGHDT, CDR2 YNNKEL (reference sequence).

J is TRBJ2-5 and V is TRBV20-1; 7 bases fit TRBD2. Trimming cost V 2 bases and J 2 bases; bases outside gene matches: 2. The CDR3 extends over 13 amino acids. The germline V gene has CDR1 DFQATT and CDR2 SNEGSKA (reference sequence). The CDR3 loop reads CSARPSGQETQYF. The CDR3 nucleotides are TGCAGTGCTAGACCTAGCGGTCAAGAGACCCAGTACTTC.

The gene calls are TRBV7-9 and TRBJ2-7, with 7 bases identical to TRBD2. The CDR3 is 17 amino acids. With 4 bases clipped from V and 0 bases from J, the junction kept 12 bases outside the gene matches. CDR1 SEHNR and CDR2 FQNEAQ come from the germline V gene (reference sequence). The CDR3 sequence is CASSSTLAASGSYEQYF. The CDR3 region has the DNA TGTGCCAGCAGCTCGACCCTCGCGGCTAGCGGCTCCTACGAGCAGTACTTC.

This clonotype was counted between two and nine times. This chain links TRBV5-1 with TRBJ1-2; the D gene is possibly TRBD1 (6 bases). Per the germline V gene, CDR1 is SGHRS and CDR2 is YFSETQ. The CDR3 is 14 residues long. Trimming pared 0 bases from V and 7 bases from J, leaving 13 bases between. In DNA, the CDR3 is TGCGCCAGCAGCTTGGATGGGGGGCGCGGTGGCTACACCTTC. Its translation is CASSLDGGRGGYTF.

The V call is TRBV11-2, the J call TRBJ2-1; 8 nucleotides line up with TRBD1. Germline lookup yields CDR1 SGHAT and CDR2 FQNNGV. Unmatched junction bases numbered 15, after V lost 6 bases and J lost 8 bases. The CDR3 has 16 amino acids. The CDR3 sequence is CASSEGDRLGGDEQFF. For the CDR3, the DNA is TGTGCCAGCAGTGAGGGGGACAGGCTCGGAGGCGATGAGCAGTTCTTC. The full variable domain, in which reference TRBV11-2 and TRBJ2-1 provide the parts outside the CDR3, is EAGVAQSPRYKIIEKRQSVAFWCNPISGHATLYWYQQILGQGPKLLIQFQNNGVVDDSQLPKDRFSAERLKGVDSTLKIQPAKLEDSAVYLCASSEGDRLGGDEQFFGPGTRLTVL.

The rearrangement joins TRBV4-1 to TRBJ2-1; no clear D. Germline V gives CDR1 MGHRA, CDR2 YSYEKL. V lost 1 base to trimming and J lost 5 bases, with 9 bases between them. The CDR3 loop spans 14 amino acids. The CDR3 sequence is CASSQGSDHNEQFF. Written as DNA, the CDR3 is TGCGCCAGCAGCCAAGGATCAGACCACAATGAGCAGTTCTTC.

This clonotype was picked up one time. V and J are TRBV11-2 and TRBJ2-5, with a weak D call TRBD1 (6 bases). Germline CDR1 SGHAT, CDR2 FQNNGV. The length of the CDR3 is 14 residues. The ends were cut back, 0 bases at V and 11 bases at J, with 16 bases in the middle. This CDR3 is CASSLDRQANEQYF. In DNA form, the CDR3 reads TGTGCCAGCAGCTTAGACCGACAGGCAAATGAGCAGTACTTC.